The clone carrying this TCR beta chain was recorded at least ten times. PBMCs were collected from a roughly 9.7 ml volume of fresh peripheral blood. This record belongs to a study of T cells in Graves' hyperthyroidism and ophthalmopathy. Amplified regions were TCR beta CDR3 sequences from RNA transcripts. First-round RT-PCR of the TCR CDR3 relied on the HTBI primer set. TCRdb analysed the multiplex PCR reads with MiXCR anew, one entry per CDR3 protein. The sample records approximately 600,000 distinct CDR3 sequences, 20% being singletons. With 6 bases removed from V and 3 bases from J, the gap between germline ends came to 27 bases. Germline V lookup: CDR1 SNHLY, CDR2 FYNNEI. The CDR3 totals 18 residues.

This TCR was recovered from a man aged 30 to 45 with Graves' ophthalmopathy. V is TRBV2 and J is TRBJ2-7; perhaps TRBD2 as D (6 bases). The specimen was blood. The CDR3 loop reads CASRATVGGGAGFYEQYF. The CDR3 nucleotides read TGTGCCAGCAGAGCGACAGTGGGGGGTGGTGCGGGGTTCTACGAGCAGTACTTC.